The clone carrying this T cell receptor beta chain was seen a handful of times. What it binds is unknown. The sample comes from a study of T-cell memory formation after mild COVID-19. Overall study context: TCR clusters were mostly donor specific. Study outcomes and limitations: Pre-infection memory held some responding clones, suggesting pre-existing cross-reactive T cells responded. Clones which contracted sat mainly in CM and EM if CD4+, and in EMRA if CD8+.

Researchers used 5'RACE with constant-segment primers to make TCR alpha and TCR beta cDNA libraries that carry sample barcodes and UMIs. Each CDR3 protein gets one entry after TCRdb re-called the 5' RACE reads with MiXCR. The sample has 470,000 or so distinct CDR3 sequences, around 19% seen once; the top ten hold approximately 8.1%. V gave up 0 bases and J gave up 5 bases; unmatched junction bases: 6. CDR1 and CDR2 (germline): MGHRA, YSYEKL. The CDR3 extends over 16 amino acids. The source of this sequence is an adult woman who had mild COVID-19 (a few samples of this study predate the infection). Cell type and time point are not known. The V and J genes are TRBV4-1 and TRBJ2-1, with 8 bases that match TRBD2. The specimen was PBMCs or a T cell subset sorted from them (not recorded which). CDR3 DNA: TGCGCCAGCAGCCAAGATGGGGGACTAGGAGACAATGAGCAGTTCTTC. Translation: CASSQDGGLGDNEQFF.